This is a list of T cell receptor beta chains from one sample in a study of cytomegalovirus exposure and HLA in healthy donors. TCRdb's copy holds only in-frame clones and misses some; the assay was immunoSEQ multiplex PCR. Of roughly 130,000 clones in the sample, just under 80% are singletons; the top ten hold roughly 1.8%. Sequencing used PBMCs. The receptors were gathered from a woman in her thirties or forties in good health and CMV-seronegative. The CDR3 runs from the conserved cysteine through the conserved F or W. D genes are given only for firm matches. Not all rows give a size; the values are once, few, many and, for expanded clones, a class.

v_call	clone_size	j_call	d_call	cdr3_aa	cdr3_nt
TRBV18	once	TRBJ2-2	TRBD1	CASSPRQGSYTGELFF	TGTGCCAGCTCACCAAGACAGGGGTCTTACACCGGGGAGCTGTTTTTT
TRBV11-2	-	TRBJ2-2	TRBD2	CASSPGLGSRSAGELFF	TGTGCCAGCAGCCCGGGACTAGGGTCAAGGTCTGCCGGGGAGCTGTTTTTT
TRBV15	-	TRBJ2-6	TRBD1	CATGTGGAPGGANGLTF	TGTGCCACCGGGACAGGGGGCGCTCCGGGCGGGGCCAACGGCCTGACTTTC
TRBV27	few	TRBJ1-6	TRBD1	CASSLDRGGNSPLHF	TGTGCCAGCAGCCTCGACAGGGGAGGTAATTCACCCCTCCACTTT
TRBV27	-	TRBJ2-5	TRBD1	CASSYRGWETQYF	TGTGCCAGCAGTTACAGGGGCTGGGAGACCCAGTACTTC
TRBV7-9	-	TRBJ2-5	-	CASSSLTLAETQYF	TGTGCCAGCAGCTCCTTGACACTAGCAGAGACCCAGTACTTC
TRBV28	-	TRBJ2-7	-	CASSPPTGDSYEQYF	TGTGCCAGCAGTCCGCCGACAGGAGACTCCTACGAGCAGTACTTC
TRBV6-1	-	TRBJ2-2	TRBD1	CASSLRTGNTGELFF	TGTGCCAGCAGTTTACGGACAGGAAACACCGGGGAGCTGTTTTTT
TRBV7-3	-	TRBJ2-7	-	CASSSDGGAGEQYF	TGTGCCAGCAGTTCTGACGGTGGGGCAGGCGAGCAGTACTTC
TRBV2	-	TRBJ2-3	-	CASSETGHTDTQYF	TGTGCCAGCAGTGAAACAGGACACACAGATACGCAGTATTTT
TRBV7-8	few	TRBJ2-3	TRBD1	CASSAPGDRDRTDTQYF	TGTGCCAGCAGCGCTCCCGGGGACAGGGACCGAACAGATACGCAGTATTTT
TRBV6-4	few	TRBJ1-2	-	CASRTFGGGNYGYTF	TGTGCCAGCAGGACCTTCGGGGGGGGAAACTATGGCTACACCTTC
TRBV4-1	-	TRBJ2-3	TRBD2	CASSQILGGGGLSPDTQYF	TGCGCCAGCAGCCAAATCCTCGGGGGGGGAGGGTTGTCACCAGATACGCAGTATTTT
TRBV5-1	few	TRBJ2-3	TRBD1	CASSRTFSGQGGTQYF	TGCGCCAGCAGCCGAACCTTTTCGGGACAGGGCGGTACGCAGTATTTT
TRBV19	-	TRBJ2-7	TRBD2	CASSARLAGENEQYF	TGTGCCAGTAGTGCTAGACTAGCGGGAGAGAACGAGCAGTACTTC
TRBV5-1	-	TRBJ1-1	-	CASRDGPMNTEAFF	TGCGCCAGCAGAGATGGGCCTATGAACACTGAAGCTTTCTTT
TRBV7-3	few	TRBJ2-2	-	CASRSGGRHTGELFF	TGTGCCAGCAGAAGTGGGGGCAGACACACCGGGGAGCTGTTTTTT
TRBV28	-	TRBJ1-1	TRBD1	CASKRGTGYLENTEAFF	TGTGCCAGCAAAAGGGGGACAGGATATTTGGAGAACACTGAAGCTTTCTTT
TRBV7-9	few	TRBJ1-5	-	CASSLSDTTPQHF	TGTGCCAGCAGCTTATCGGACACAACCCCCCAGCATTTT
TRBV5-6	-	TRBJ1-2	-	CASSLDFNADGYTF	TGTGCCAGCAGCTTGGATTTCAACGCAGATGGCTACACCTTC
TRBV7-8	-	TRBJ2-5	TRBD1	CASSLDTGGRETQYF	TGTGCCAGCAGCTTAGATACAGGGGGAAGAGAGACCCAGTACTTC
TRBV5-1	-	TRBJ2-7	TRBD1	CASSLAGGSSYEQYF	TGCGCCAGCAGCTTGGCAGGGGGTAGTTCCTACGAGCAGTACTTC
TRBV7-2	-	TRBJ2-3	TRBD2	CASSLSGLAGEGDTQYF	TGTGCCAGCAGCTTATCGGGACTAGCGGGGGAGGGAGATACGCAGTATTTT
TRBV18	-	TRBJ1-1	-	CASSRGLGNTEAFF	TGTGCCAGCTCTAGGGGGTTAGGGAACACTGAAGCTTTCTTT
TRBV19	-	TRBJ2-5	TRBD1	CASSPGQGRETQYF	TGTGCCAGTAGCCCGGGACAGGGGAGAGAGACCCAGTACTTC
TRBV30	-	TRBJ2-4	TRBD2	CAGTSGTLGGIQYF	TGTGCCGGTACTAGCGGGACCCTAGGGGGCATTCAGTACTTC
TRBV18	-	TRBJ1-1	-	CASSPLQDTEAFF	TGTGCCAGCTCACCTTTACAAGACACTGAAGCTTTCTTT
TRBV25-1	-	TRBJ2-7	TRBD1	CASSPRDRVHEQYF	TGTGCCAGCAGTCCCCGGGACAGGGTGCACGAGCAGTACTTC
TRBV19	-	TRBJ1-5	-	CASRPNTGYSNQPQHF	TGTGCCAGTAGACCGAATACAGGGTATAGCAATCAGCCCCAGCATTTT
TRBV2	once	TRBJ1-6	TRBD1	CASSAAGGTPLHF	TGTGCCAGCAGTGCTGCAGGGGGGACACCCCTCCACTTT
TRBV14	once	TRBJ2-5	-	CASSQVRETQYF	TGTGCCAGCAGCCAAGTGAGGGAGACCCAGTACTTC
TRBV19	-	TRBJ1-1	-	CAVSSRQHTEAFF	TGTGCCGTAAGTTCGCGACAGCACACTGAAGCTTTCTTT
TRBV16	-	TRBJ2-7	-	CASSSAKLNEQYF	TGTGCCAGCAGTTCCGCCAAGCTGAACGAGCAGTACTTC
TRBV5-4	-	TRBJ1-2	-	CASSHSGNYGYTF	TGTGCCAGCAGCCATTCTGGCAACTATGGCTACACCTTC
TRBV7-2	-	TRBJ1-2	TRBD1	CASSMTGGSYGYTF	TGTGCCAGCAGCATGACAGGGGGCAGCTATGGCTACACCTTC
TRBV19	-	TRBJ1-4	-	CASRPLGATNEKLFF	TGTGCCAGTAGGCCCCTAGGTGCAACTAATGAAAAACTGTTTTTT
TRBV5-1	-	TRBJ2-3	TRBD2	CASSRVAGGSTDTQYF	TGCGCCAGCAGCAGAGTAGCGGGGGGGAGCACAGATACGCAGTATTTT
TRBV18	-	TRBJ2-1	TRBD1	CASSPSPRDRTFNEQFF	TGTGCCAGCTCACCATCCCCCAGGGACAGGACATTCAATGAGCAGTTCTTC
TRBV27	-	TRBJ1-5	TRBD1	CASSSDRGQPQHF	TGTGCCAGCAGTTCGGACAGGGGTCAGCCCCAGCATTTT
TRBV5-4	-	TRBJ2-7	-	CASSLGTLYEQYF	TGTGCCAGCAGCTTAGGGACACTCTACGAGCAGTACTTC
TRBV27	once	TRBJ2-3	-	CASKGGGSTDTQYF	TGTGCAAGCAAGGGGGGGGGAAGCACAGATACGCAGTATTTT
TRBV15	once	TRBJ2-5	-	CATSRDFGTGETQYF	TGTGCCACCAGCAGAGATTTCGGGACTGGCGAGACCCAGTACTTC
TRBV28	few	TRBJ1-5	-	CASTKGRPQHF	TGTGCCAGCACAAAAGGGAGGCCCCAGCATTTT
TRBV28	-	TRBJ2-4	TRBD1	CASRMGTELAKNIQYF	TGTGCCAGCAGAATGGGGACAGAACTAGCCAAAAACATTCAGTACTTC
TRBV27	-	TRBJ1-2	-	CASSLIPTAGADGYTF	TGTGCCAGCAGTCTGATCCCGACAGCCGGCGCCGATGGCTACACCTTC